This paragraph covers one TCR beta chain sequence. This CDR3 has 15 amino acids. V trimming: 1 base; J trimming: 7 bases; junction bases outside the gene matches: 10. Germline V gene data show CDR1 as MGHRA and CDR2 as YSYEKL. Sequencing used immunoSEQ multiplex PCR; TCRdb keeps in-frame clones, though not all of them. The table includes 85,000 to 100,000 clones, 55% to 75% detected once. The data are from a study of radiotherapy plus CTLA-4 blockade in lung cancer. Study in general: Disease control was seen in approximately 29% of patients, objective responses in approximately 19%.

Chemo-refractory metastatic non-small-cell lung cancer patients underwent focal radiation alongside CTLA-4 blockade with ipilimumab. The source material was peripheral blood, sampled from a patient treated with radiotherapy plus ipilimumab. V is TRBV4-1 and J is TRBJ2-7, with 7 nucleotides matching TRBD1. The TCR originated in a human donor with non-small cell lung cancer that progressed on radiotherapy plus ipilimumab. Written as DNA, the CDR3 is TGCGCCAGCAGCCAAGGTGTCAGGGGGTCTGGGGAGCAGTACTTC. Protein: CASSQGVRGSGEQYF.